Below, 22 T cell receptor beta chains from the same sample are listed, as sequenced in a study of human T cells and chemical hapten exposure. Each CDR3 protein is one row after TCRdb ran MiXCR on the RACE reads. The sample consists of roughly 380,000 distinct CDR3 sequences, 4.8% of them appearing once. Time point described: patch test 1, 2 weeks after DPC sensitization. The treatment denotes: therapeutic diphenylcyclopropenone sensitization with weekly scalp DPC. The sequencing used whole blood, collected in connection with sensitization to the hapten diphenylcyclopropenone (DPC). These receptors were taken from a woman aged 45-59 years with alopecia areata. Some clones in this sample may be carry-over from other donors' samples.

This clonotype showed up many times. The genes are TRBV11-2 and TRBJ1-4, with D hard to call. The CDR3 runs 15 residues. Trimming removed 3 bases from V and 8 bases from J, with 16 bases in between. Germline CDR1 and CDR2: SGHAT and FQNNGV. This CDR3 is CASSLARGFGEKLFF. The CDR3 DNA follows: TGTGCCAGCAGCTTGGCGCGAGGATTCGGGGAAAAACTGTTTTTT.

This chain links TRBV27 with TRBJ1-1, with TRBD1 identical over 9 bases. CDR1 is MNHEY, CDR2 SMNVEV, per germline (reference sequence). The CDR3 runs to 14 residues. Trimming cost V 6 bases and J 4 bases; bases outside gene matches: 6. Written as DNA, the CDR3 is TGTGCCAGCAGCCGGGACAGGGTTGGCACTGAAGCTTTCTTT. As protein: CASSRDRVGTEAFF.

This clonotype was detected ten times or more. The rearrangement uses TRBV4-3 and TRBJ2-6, with D hard to call. The CDR3 sequence is 14 residues long. The V gene's germline CDR1 is LGHNA and CDR2 YSLEER. Between the trimmed V and J ends, which lost 8 bases and 3 bases, there was a span of 11 bases. CDR3 region: CASRPNYGANVLTF. The CDR3, as DNA: TGCGCCAGCCGCCCGAACTATGGGGCCAACGTCCTGACTTTC.

This clonotype occurred a few times. It is unclear where the CDR3 begins or ends on the DNA, so no DNA is shown, and the CDR3 is as TCRdb lists it. The chain uses TRBV12-3 or TRBV12-4 and TRBJ1-5; TRBD1, the D gene given by the table, was not confirmed from the DNA. The CDR3 contains 16 residues when both ends are counted. This CDR3 reads CASSLFGPGGNQPQHF.

Ten or more counts support this clonotype. In nucleotides, the CDR3 is TGCGCCAGCAGCCAAGAAGGGACAGGGTACCTTGGGGCTTTCTTT. It yields the protein CASSQEGTGYLGAFF. J is TRBJ1-1 and V is TRBV4-1, with 9 bases matching TRBD1. The CDR3 has 15 amino acids. The germline gives CDR1 MGHRA, CDR2 YSYEKL. V gave up 0 bases and J gave up 11 bases; unmatched junction bases: 10.

This clonotype was found a few times. The chain recombines TRBV29-1 with TRBJ1-1; D is unclear. V lost 3 bases, J lost 10 bases, and 15 bases lay in between. CDR3 size: 12 residues. Looked up from germline, CDR1 is SQVTM and CDR2 is ANQGSEA. CDR3 nucleotides: TGCAGCGTTGACGCATTAGCCGAGGGAGCTTTCTTT. This gives the protein CSVDALAEGAFF.

This clonotype was counted at least ten times. This sequence joins TRBV11-2 and TRBJ2-4, with 8 nucleotides matching TRBD1. Trimming took 5 bases from V and 3 from J; bases not matched to a gene: 6. The CDR3 is 15 amino acids. In germline, CDR1 is SGHAT, CDR2 FQNNGV. In nucleotides, the CDR3 is TGTGCCAGCAGCCCCCGACAGGGGTTCAAAAACATTCAGTACTTC. Protein sequence: CASSPRQGFKNIQYF.

This clonotype was counted many times. The chain carries TRBV20-1 and TRBJ2-3, with TRBD2 identical over 8 bases. After removal of 6 bases from V and 2 bases from J, the junction contained 13 bases not matched to a gene. The length of the CDR3 is 16 residues. The germline V gene encodes CDR1 DFQATT and CDR2 SNEGSKA (reference sequence). CDR3 sequence (DNA): TGCAGTGCCCCGCGCCGAGCGGGGGCCTCCACAGATACGCAGTATTTT. It yields the protein CSAPRRAGASTDTQYF.

The J gene is TRBJ1-1, the V gene TRBV20-1; TRBD1 aligns across 7 bases. The germline V gene has CDR1 DFQATT and CDR2 SNEGSKA (reference sequence). The V and J ends lost 5 bases and 11 bases, in that order; junction bases with no gene match: 11. The CDR3 loop spans 12 amino acids. The CDR3 reads CSARGQASGAFF. The CDR3 nucleotides are TGCAGTGCTCGTGGACAGGCCTCAGGGGCTTTCTTT.

The table lists this clonotype with many counts. CDR3 protein: CASSFRDRDYEQYF. CDR3 DNA: TGTGCCAGCAGCTTTCGGGACAGGGACTACGAGCAGTACTTC. The rearrangement links TRBV11-3 to TRBJ2-7; 9 nucleotides align to TRBD1. This CDR3 region has 14 residues. The V segment lost 3 bases and the J segment 3 bases; nucleotides outside the gene matches: 3. Germline lookup yields CDR1 SGHNT and CDR2 YENEEA.

This clonotype showed up many times. The chain links TRBV5-1 to TRBJ2-3; possibly TRBD1 for D (6 bases). CDR3 length equals 14 residues. Germline V gives CDR1 SGHRS, CDR2 YFSETQ. V lost 2 bases, J lost 3 bases, and 10 bases lay in between. The CDR3 is CASSFSGETDTQYF. The DNA of the CDR3 is TGCGCCAGCAGCTTCTCAGGGGAGACAGATACGCAGTATTTT.

There are a few counts of this clonotype. V gene TRBV28 combines with J gene TRBJ2-7, with no clear D. Trimming cost V 7 bases and J 0 bases, with 10 bases left between them. This CDR3 is built from 13 residues. The germline V gene has CDR1 MDHEN and CDR2 SYDVKM. CDR3 region: CASNTLLSYEQYF. The DNA of the CDR3 is TGTGCCAGCAATACTTTGCTCTCCTACGAGCAGTACTTC.

The sample holds many counts of this clonotype. The chain couples TRBV30 to TRBJ2-6; a weak D match, TRBD2 (5 bases). The germline V gene has CDR1 GTSNPN and CDR2 SVGIG (reference sequence). V lost 2 bases and J lost 4, with 9 bases in between. CDR3 length: 14 residues. The CDR3 is CAWSPGSGANVLTF. The CDR3 DNA sequence: TGTGCCTGGAGTCCGGGGTCCGGGGCCAACGTCCTGACTTTC.

There are many counts of this clonotype. V usage is TRBV11-2 and J usage is TRBJ2-1; 15 nucleotides match TRBD2. Germline assignment: CDR1 SGHAT and CDR2 FQNNGV. This CDR3 is 17 amino acids long. Trimming took 5 bases from V and 9 from J; bases not matched to a gene: 11. This chain's CDR3 is CASSTLGLAGGVSEQFF. As DNA, the CDR3 is TGTGCCAGCAGCACCCTCGGACTAGCGGGAGGGGTGAGTGAGCAGTTCTTC.

This clonotype occurred many times. The chain carries TRBV7-2 and TRBJ2-7; 9 bases map to TRBD2. This CDR3 region has 14 residues. V dropped 5 bases and J dropped 5; count of bases not matched to a gene: 7. Germline CDR1 SGHTA, CDR2 FQGNSA. CDR3: CASSPGLARHEQYF. CDR3 nucleotide sequence: TGTGCCAGCAGCCCGGGACTAGCTAGACACGAGCAGTACTTC.

This clonotype was seen repeatedly, ten times or more. The chain has TRBV6-6 and TRBJ1-5; no clear D gene. Germline lookup yields CDR1 MNHNY and CDR2 SVGAGI (reference sequence). This CDR3 comprises 14 residues. V shed 7 bases and J shed 8 bases, with 18 bases lying between them. CDR3 sequence: CASTQTVGMEPQHF. The CDR3 DNA follows: TGTGCCAGCACCCAAACGGTTGGAATGGAGCCCCAGCATTTT.

This clonotype was observed many times. This chain connects TRBV6-5 to TRBJ1-1; D possibly corresponds to TRBD1 (6 bases). V was cut by 6 bases and J by 3 bases, with 17 bases left in between. The CDR3 is made up of 15 amino acids. CDR1 is MNHEY and CDR2 is SVGAGI in the germline V gene. CDR3 sequence: CASSSTGNRDTEAFF. CDR3 nucleotides: TGTGCCAGCAGCTCCACAGGGAATCGGGACACTGAAGCTTTCTTT.

This clonotype came up many times. V gene TRBV9 combines with J gene TRBJ2-6; TRBD1 agrees at 7 bases. Trimming removed 3 bases from V and 0 bases from J; junction bases left unmatched: 6. The CDR3 runs 17 residues. Germline values: CDR1 SGDLS, CDR2 YYNGEE. As DNA, the CDR3 is TGTGCCAGCAGCGGTGAGACAGGGTCCTCTGGGGCCAACGTCCTGACTTTC. The encoded protein is CASSGETGSSGANVLTF.

This clonotype was counted at least ten times. DNA for the CDR3: TGCAGCGTTGGCGACAGGGCTGGGGCCAACGTCCTGACTTTC. It is translated as CSVGDRAGANVLTF. The chain uses TRBV29-1 and TRBJ2-6; 7 bases are a match to TRBD1. This CDR3 region has 14 residues. Germline V gene lookup returns CDR1 SQVTM and CDR2 ANQGSEA. V was pared by 4 bases and J by 2 bases, with 2 bases of the junction left unmatched.

This chain joins TRBV20-1 and TRBJ2-7; TRBD1 aligns across 8 bases. Germline trimming cut 8 bases from V and 6 bases from J; bases unmatched to any gene: 15. From germline, CDR1 is DFQATT and CDR2 SNEGSKA (reference sequence). The CDR3 loop spans 14 amino acids. The CDR3: CSFRGQSGQGEQYF. CDR3 in DNA: TGCAGTTTCAGGGGGCAGAGCGGACAGGGCGAGCAGTACTTC.

The chain couples TRBV20-1 to TRBJ1-5; the D is unclear. Germline lookup yields CDR1 DFQATT and CDR2 SNEGSKA (reference sequence). Trimming left V 4 bases short and J 5 bases short, with 15 bases between. The length of the CDR3 is 14 residues. CDR3 coding DNA: TGCAGTGCTAAGCGGCCGGTGAGGGATCAGCCCCAGCATTTT. It specifies CSAKRPVRDQPQHF.

In this sample, this clonotype turned up many times. The chain combines TRBV5-1 with TRBJ2-5; possibly TRBD2 for D (6 bases). CDR3 length equals 14 residues. V was clipped by 2 bases and J by 2 bases, with 10 bases between them. CDR1 is SGHRS and CDR2 is YFSETQ in the germline V gene. The CDR3 DNA reads as TGCGCCAGCAGCTTTTTCCGGGAGCAAGAGACCCAGTACTTC. Amino acid sequence: CASSFFREQETQYF.